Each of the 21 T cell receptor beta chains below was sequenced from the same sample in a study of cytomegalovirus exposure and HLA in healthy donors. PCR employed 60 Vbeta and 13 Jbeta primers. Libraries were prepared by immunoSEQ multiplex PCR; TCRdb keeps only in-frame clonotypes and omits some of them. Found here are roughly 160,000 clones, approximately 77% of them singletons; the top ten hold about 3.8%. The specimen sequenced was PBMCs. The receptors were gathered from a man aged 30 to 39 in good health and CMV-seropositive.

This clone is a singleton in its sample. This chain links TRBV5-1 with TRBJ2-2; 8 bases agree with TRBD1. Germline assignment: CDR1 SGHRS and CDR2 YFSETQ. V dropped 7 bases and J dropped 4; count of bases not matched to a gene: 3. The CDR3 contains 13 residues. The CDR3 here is CASLQGATGELFF. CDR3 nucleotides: TGCGCCAGCCTCCAGGGGGCCACCGGGGAGCTGTTTTTT.

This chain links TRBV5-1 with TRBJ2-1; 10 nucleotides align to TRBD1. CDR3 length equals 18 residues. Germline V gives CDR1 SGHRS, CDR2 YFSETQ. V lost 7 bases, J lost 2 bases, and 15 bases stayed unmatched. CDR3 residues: CASQPGQGTFRAYNEQFF. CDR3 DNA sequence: TGCGCCAGCCAACCGGGACAGGGGACGTTCCGGGCCTACAATGAGCAGTTCTTC.

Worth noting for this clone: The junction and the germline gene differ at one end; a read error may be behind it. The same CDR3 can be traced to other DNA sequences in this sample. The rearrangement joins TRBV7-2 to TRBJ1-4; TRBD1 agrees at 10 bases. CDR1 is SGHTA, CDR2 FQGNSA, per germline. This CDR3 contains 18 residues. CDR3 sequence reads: CASSKRTGGVATNEKLFF. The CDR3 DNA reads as TGTGCCAGCAGCAAAAGGACAGGGGGTGTTGCAACTAATGAAAAGCTGTTTTTT.

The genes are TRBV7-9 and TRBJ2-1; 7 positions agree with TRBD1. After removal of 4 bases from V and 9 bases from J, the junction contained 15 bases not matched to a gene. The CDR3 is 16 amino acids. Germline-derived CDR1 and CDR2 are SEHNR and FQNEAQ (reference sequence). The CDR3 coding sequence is TGTGCCAGCAGCTCCCGGCAAATTGGGGGACAGAGTGAGCAGTTCTTC. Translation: CASSSRQIGGQSEQFF.

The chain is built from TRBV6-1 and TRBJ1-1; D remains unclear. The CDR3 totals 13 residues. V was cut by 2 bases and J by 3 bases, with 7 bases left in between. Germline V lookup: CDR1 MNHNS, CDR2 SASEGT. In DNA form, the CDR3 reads TGTGCCAGCAGTGAATTCGAGGACACTGAAGCTTTCTTT. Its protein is CASSEFEDTEAFF.

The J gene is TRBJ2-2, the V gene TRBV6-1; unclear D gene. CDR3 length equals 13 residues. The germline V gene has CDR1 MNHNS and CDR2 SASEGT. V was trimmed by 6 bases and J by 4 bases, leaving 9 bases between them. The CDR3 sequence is CASRRGGTGELFF. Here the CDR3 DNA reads TGTGCCAGCAGGCGAGGTGGCACCGGGGAGCTGTTTTTT.

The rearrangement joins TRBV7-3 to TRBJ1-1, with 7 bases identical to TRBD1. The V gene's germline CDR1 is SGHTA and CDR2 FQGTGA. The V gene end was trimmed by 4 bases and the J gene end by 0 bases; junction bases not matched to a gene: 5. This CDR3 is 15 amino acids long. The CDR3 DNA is TGTGCCAGCAGCTCCCGGACAGGACTGAACACTGAAGCTTTCTTT. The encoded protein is CASSSRTGLNTEAFF.

The CDR3 nucleotides read TGTGCCAGCGACAGAGGCTCTGGGGCCAACGTCCTGACTTTC. It specifies CASDRGSGANVLTF. The gene calls are TRBV6-1 and TRBJ2-6; possibly TRBD1 for D (5 bases). The CDR3 consists of 14 residues. Germline V gives CDR1 MNHNS, CDR2 SASEGT. Trimming left V 8 bases short and J 0 bases short, with 8 bases between.

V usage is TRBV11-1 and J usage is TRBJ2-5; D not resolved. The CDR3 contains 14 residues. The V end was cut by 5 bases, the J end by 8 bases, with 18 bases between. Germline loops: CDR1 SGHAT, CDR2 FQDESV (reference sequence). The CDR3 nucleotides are TGTGCCAGCAGCCCGCGCCCCGCCACCTCTACCCAGTACTTC. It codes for CASSPRPATSTQYF.

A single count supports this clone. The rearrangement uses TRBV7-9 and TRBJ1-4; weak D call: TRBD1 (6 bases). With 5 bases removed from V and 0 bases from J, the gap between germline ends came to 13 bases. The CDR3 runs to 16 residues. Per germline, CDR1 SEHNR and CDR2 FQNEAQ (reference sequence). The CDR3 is CASSTGTLTTNEKLFF. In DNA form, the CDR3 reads TGTGCCAGCAGCACCGGGACATTGACAACTAATGAAAAACTGTTTTTT.

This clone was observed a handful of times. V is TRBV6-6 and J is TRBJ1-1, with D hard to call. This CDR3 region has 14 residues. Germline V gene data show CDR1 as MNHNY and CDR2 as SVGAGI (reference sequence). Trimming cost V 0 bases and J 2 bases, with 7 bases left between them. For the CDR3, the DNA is TGTGCCAGCAGTTACTCGAGAGCAAACACTGAAGCTTTCTTT. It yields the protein CASSYSRANTEAFF.

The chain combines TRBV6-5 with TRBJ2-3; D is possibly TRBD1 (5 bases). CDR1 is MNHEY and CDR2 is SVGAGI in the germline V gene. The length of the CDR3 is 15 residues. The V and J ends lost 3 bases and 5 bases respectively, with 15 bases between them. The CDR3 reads CASSYRGPSVDTQYF. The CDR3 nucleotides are TGTGCCAGCAGTTATAGGGGCCCCAGTGTAGATACGCAGTATTTT.

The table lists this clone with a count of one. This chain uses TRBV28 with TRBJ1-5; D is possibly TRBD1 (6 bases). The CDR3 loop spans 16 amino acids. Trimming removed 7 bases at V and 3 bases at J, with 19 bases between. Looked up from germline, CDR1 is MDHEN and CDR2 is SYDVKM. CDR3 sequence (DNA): TGTGCCAGCACGGGGGGGGCTCTGGGTACCAATCAGCCCCAGCATTTT. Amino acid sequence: CASTGGALGTNQPQHF.

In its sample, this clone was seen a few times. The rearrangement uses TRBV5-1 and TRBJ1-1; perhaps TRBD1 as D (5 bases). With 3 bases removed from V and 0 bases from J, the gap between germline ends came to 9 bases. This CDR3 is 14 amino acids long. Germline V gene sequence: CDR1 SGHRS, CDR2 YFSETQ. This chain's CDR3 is CASSWGEMNTEAFF. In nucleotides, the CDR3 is TGCGCCAGCAGCTGGGGGGAGATGAACACTGAAGCTTTCTTT. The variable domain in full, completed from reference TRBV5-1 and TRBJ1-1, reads KAGVTQTPRYLIKTRGQQVTLSCSPISGHRSVSWYQQTPGQGLQFLFEYFSETQRNKGNFPGRFSGRQFSNSRSEMNVSTLELGDSALYLCASSWGEMNTEAFFGQGTRLTVV.

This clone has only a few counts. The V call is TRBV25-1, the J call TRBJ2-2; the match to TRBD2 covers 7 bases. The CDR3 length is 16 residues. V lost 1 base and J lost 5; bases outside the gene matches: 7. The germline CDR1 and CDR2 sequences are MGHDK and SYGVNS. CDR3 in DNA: TGTGCCAGCAGTGAATCCAGCGGGGAACAGACCGGGGAGCTGTTTTTT. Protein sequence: CASSESSGEQTGELFF.

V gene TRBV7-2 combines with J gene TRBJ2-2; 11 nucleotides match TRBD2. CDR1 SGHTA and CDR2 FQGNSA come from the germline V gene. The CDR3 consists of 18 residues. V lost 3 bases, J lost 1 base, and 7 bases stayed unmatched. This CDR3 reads CASSLRASGGQNTGELFF. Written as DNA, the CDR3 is TGTGCCAGCAGCTTGCGGGCTAGCGGGGGGCAGAACACCGGGGAGCTGTTTTTT.

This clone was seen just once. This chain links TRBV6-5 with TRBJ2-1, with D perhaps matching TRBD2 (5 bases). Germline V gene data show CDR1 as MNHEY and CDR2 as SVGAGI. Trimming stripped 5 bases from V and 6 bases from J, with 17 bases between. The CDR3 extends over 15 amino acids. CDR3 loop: CASSPSRRTSNEQFF. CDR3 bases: TGTGCCAGCAGTCCTTCACGGCGGACTTCCAATGAGCAGTTCTTC.

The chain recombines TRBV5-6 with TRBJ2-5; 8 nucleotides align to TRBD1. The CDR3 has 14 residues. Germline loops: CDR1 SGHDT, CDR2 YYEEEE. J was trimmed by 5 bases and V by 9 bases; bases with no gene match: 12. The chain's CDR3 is CATQQGVVRETQYF. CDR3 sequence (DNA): TGTGCCACTCAACAGGGGGTGGTTAGGGAGACCCAGTACTTC.

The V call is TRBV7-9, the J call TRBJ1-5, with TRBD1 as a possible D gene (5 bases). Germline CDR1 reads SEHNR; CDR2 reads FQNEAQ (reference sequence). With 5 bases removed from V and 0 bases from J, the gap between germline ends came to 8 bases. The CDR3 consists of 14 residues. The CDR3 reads CASSPGVSNQPQHF. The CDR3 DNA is TGTGCCAGCAGCCCGGGGGTTAGCAATCAGCCCCAGCATTTT.

DNA of the CDR3: TGTGCCAGCAGTTACAAGGTTAGCGGGGCCCCAGACGAGCAGTACTTC. It is translated as CASSYKVSGAPDEQYF. The V call is TRBV6-5, the J call TRBJ2-7; 8 bases line up with TRBD2. Trimming took 2 bases from V and 5 from J; bases not matched to a gene: 11. The CDR3 contains 16 residues. Per the germline V gene, CDR1 is MNHEY and CDR2 is SVGAGI.

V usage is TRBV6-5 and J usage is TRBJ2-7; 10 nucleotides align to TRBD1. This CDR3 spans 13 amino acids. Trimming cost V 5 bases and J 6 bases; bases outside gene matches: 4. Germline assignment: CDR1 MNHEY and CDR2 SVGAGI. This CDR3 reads CASSPGTGVEQYF. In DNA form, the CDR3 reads TGTGCCAGCAGTCCCGGGACAGGGGTCGAGCAGTACTTC.